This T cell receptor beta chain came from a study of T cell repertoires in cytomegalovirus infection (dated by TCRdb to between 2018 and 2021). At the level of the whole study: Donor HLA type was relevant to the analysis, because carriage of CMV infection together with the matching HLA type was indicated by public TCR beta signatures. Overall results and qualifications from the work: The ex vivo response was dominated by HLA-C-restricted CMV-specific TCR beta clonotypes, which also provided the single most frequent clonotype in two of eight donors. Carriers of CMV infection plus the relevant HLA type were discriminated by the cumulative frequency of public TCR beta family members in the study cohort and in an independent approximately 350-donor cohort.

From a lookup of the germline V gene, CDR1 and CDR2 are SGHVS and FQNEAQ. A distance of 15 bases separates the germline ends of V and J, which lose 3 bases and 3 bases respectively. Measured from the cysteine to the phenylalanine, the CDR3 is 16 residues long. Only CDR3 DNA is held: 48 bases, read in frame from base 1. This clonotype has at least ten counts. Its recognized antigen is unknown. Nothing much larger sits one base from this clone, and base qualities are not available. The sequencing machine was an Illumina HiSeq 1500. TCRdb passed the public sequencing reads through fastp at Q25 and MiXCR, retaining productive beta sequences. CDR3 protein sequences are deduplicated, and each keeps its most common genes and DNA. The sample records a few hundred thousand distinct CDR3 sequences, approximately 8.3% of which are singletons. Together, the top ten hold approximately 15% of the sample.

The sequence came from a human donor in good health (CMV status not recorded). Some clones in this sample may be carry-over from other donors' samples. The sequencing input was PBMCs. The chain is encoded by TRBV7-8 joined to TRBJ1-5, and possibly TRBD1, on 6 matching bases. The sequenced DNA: TGTGCCAGCAGCTTGGACAGACTGACATCCAATCAGCCCCAGCATTTT. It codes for CASSLDRLTSNQPQHF.